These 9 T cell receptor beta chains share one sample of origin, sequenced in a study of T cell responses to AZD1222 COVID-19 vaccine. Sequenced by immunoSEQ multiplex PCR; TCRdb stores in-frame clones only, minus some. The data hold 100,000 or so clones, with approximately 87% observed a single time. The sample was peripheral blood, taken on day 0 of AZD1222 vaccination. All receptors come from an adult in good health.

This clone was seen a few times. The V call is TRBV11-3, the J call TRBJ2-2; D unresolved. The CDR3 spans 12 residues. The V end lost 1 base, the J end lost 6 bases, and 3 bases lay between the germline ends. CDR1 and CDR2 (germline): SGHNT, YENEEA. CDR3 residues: CASSLGAGELFF. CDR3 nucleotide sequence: TGTGCCAGCAGCTTAGGAGCCGGGGAGCTGTTTTTT.

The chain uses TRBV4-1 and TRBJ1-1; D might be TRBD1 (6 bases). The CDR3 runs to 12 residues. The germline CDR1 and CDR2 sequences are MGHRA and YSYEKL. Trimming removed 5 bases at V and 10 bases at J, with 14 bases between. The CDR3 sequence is CASSSGGGGAFF. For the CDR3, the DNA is TGCGCCAGCAGCTCGGGGGGCGGAGGAGCTTTCTTT.

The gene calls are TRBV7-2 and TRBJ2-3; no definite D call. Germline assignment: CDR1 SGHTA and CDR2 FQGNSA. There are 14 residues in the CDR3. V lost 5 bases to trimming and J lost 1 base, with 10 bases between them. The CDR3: CASSDTSGTDTQYF. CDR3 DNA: TGTGCCAGCAGCGATACTTCGGGCACAGATACGCAGTATTTT. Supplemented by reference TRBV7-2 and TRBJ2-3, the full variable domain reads GAGVSQSPSNKVTEKGKDVELRCDPISGHTALYWYRQSLGQGLEFLIYFQGNSAPDKSGLPSDRFSAERTGGSVSTLTIQRTQQEDSAVYLCASSDTSGTDTQYFGPGTRLTVL.

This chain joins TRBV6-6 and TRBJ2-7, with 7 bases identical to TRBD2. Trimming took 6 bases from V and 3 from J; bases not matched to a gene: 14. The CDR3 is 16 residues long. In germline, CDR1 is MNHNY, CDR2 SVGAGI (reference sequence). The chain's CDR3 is CASSLQRGSAFYEQYF. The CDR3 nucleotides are TGTGCCAGCAGCCTTCAGCGGGGCAGCGCATTCTACGAGCAGTACTTC.

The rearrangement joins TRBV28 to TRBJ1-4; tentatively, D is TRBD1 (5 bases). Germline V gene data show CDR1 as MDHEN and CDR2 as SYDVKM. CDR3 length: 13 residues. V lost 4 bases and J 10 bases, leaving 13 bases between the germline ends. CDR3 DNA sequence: TGTGCCAGCAGTTCCGGGCTGGGGGGAAAACTGTTTTTT. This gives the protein CASSSGLGGKLFF.

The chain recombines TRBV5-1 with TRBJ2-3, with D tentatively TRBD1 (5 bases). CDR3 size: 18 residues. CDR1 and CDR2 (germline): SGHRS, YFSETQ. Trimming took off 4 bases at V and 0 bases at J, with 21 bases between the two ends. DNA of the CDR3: TGCGCCAGCAGCGCTAATTATAGGGGCCTTGGAAGCACAGATACGCAGTATTTT. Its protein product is CASSANYRGLGSTDTQYF. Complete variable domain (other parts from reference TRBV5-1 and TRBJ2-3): KAGVTQTPRYLIKTRGQQVTLSCSPISGHRSVSWYQQTPGQGLQFLFEYFSETQRNKGNFPGRFSGRQFSNSRSEMNVSTLELGDSALYLCASSANYRGLGSTDTQYFGPGTRLTVL.

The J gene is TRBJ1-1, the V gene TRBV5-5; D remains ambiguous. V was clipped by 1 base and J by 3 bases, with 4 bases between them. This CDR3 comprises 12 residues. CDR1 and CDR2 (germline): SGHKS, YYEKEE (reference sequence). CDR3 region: CASSLRDTEAFF. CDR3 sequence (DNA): TGTGCCAGCAGCTTGCGGGACACTGAAGCTTTCTTT.

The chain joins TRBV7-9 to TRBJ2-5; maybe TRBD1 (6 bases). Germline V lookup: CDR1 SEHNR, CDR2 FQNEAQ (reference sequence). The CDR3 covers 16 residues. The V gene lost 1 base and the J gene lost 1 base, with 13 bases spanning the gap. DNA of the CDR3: TGTGCCAGCAGCTTAGTTTGGGTGACAGGCCAAGAGACCCAGTACTTC. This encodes CASSLVWVTGQETQYF. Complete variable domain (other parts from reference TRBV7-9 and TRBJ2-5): DTGVSQNPRHKITKRGQNVTFRCDPISEHNRLYWYRQTLGQGPEFLTYFQNEAQLEKSRLLSDRFSAERPKGSFSTLEIQRTEQGDSAMYLCASSLVWVTGQETQYFGPGTRLLVL.

The CDR3 DNA reads as TGTGCCAGCAGCCCGACCTCTAGCACAGATACGCAGTATTTT. It translates to CASSPTSSTDTQYF. This chain links TRBV7-3 with TRBJ2-3; D remains unclear. Germline V gene lookup returns CDR1 SGHTA and CDR2 FQGTGA. There are 14 residues in the CDR3. Trimming stripped 5 bases from V and 0 bases from J, with 9 bases between.